The 18 T cell receptor beta chains below were found in one sample sequenced in a study of blood T cell repertoires in COVID-19. The protocol was immunoSEQ multiplex PCR, while the TCRdb copy is restricted to in-frame clones and leaves out a portion. The sample carries 85,000 to 100,000 clones, roughly 80% recorded once. The sample comprised peripheral blood. Source of these receptors: a woman between 55 and 75 years old with acute or convalescent COVID-19.

The rearrangement uses TRBV19 and TRBJ1-1, with D tentatively TRBD1 (6 bases). Germline V CDR1 and CDR2: LNHDA, SQIVND (reference sequence). The CDR3 covers 17 residues. Trimming took off 6 bases at V and 5 bases at J, with 25 bases between the two ends. CDR3 amino acids: CASSQRGAVLERTEAFF. In nucleotides, the CDR3 is TGTGCCAGTAGCCAACGGGGGGCCGTTCTAGAAAGAACTGAAGCTTTCTTT.

The chain joins TRBV6-5 to TRBJ2-6; TRBD1 is a possible D gene (6 bases). This CDR3 is 14 amino acids long. Germline-derived CDR1 and CDR2 are MNHEY and SVGAGI. The germline V and J ends were trimmed by 5 bases and 4 bases, with 9 bases remaining between them. CDR3 region: CASSTGRGANVLTF. The CDR3 DNA sequence: TGTGCCAGCAGTACAGGGAGAGGGGCCAACGTCCTGACTTTC.

V and J are TRBV3-1 (or the pseudogene TRBV3-2) and TRBJ1-4, with D tentatively TRBD1 (5 bases). Trimming took off 4 bases at V and 11 bases at J, with 14 bases between the two ends. This CDR3 comprises 13 residues. Germline loops: CDR1 LGHDT, CDR2 YNNKEL (reference sequence). As DNA, the CDR3 is TGTGCCAGCAGCCCAACGGGGGGAACGAAACTGTTTTTT. It codes for CASSPTGGTKLFF.

The V gene is TRBV28, the J gene TRBJ2-7; possibly TRBD2 for D (7 bases). CDR3 length equals 16 residues. The V end was cut by 6 bases, the J end by 0 bases, with 18 bases between. Germline CDR1 reads MDHEN; CDR2 reads SYDVKM. The CDR3: CASSTRKGGNSYEQYF. The DNA of the CDR3 is TGTGCCAGCAGCACCAGGAAGGGGGGGAACTCCTACGAGCAGTACTTC. Based on the CDR3 plus reference TRBV28 and TRBJ2-7, the full variable domain is DVKVTQSSRYLVKRTGEKVFLECVQDMDHENMFWYRQDPGLGLRLIYFSYDVKMKEKGDIPEGYSVSREKKERFSLILESASTNQTSMYLCASSTRKGGNSYEQYFGPGTRLTVT.

V gene TRBV27 combines with J gene TRBJ2-2; 7 nucleotides agree with TRBD2. This CDR3 is 16 amino acids long. V gave up 2 bases and J gave up 7 bases; unmatched junction bases: 10. Per germline, CDR1 MNHEY and CDR2 SMNVEV (reference sequence). DNA for the CDR3: TGTGCCAGCAGTTTAAGGTGGGGGGGTCCGGTCGGGGAGCTGTTTTTT. Translation: CASSLRWGGPVGELFF.

This rearrangement joins TRBV18 to TRBJ1-6; D is possibly TRBD1 (6 bases). CDR1 and CDR2 from the germline V gene are KGHSH and LQKENI. Trimming left V 0 bases short and J 11 bases short, with 14 bases between. This CDR3 is built from 15 residues. The CDR3 DNA reads as TGTGCCAGCTCACCACCTTTTACAGGGTGGCCACCCCTCCACTTT. It specifies CASSPPFTGWPPLHF.

The chain carries TRBV5-4 and TRBJ2-1; no reliable D call. The CDR3 is 14 amino acids. Trimming pared 1 base from V and 0 bases from J, leaving 5 bases between. Germline lookup yields CDR1 SGHNT and CDR2 YYREEE (reference sequence). This CDR3 is CASSLFSSYNEQFF. CDR3 bases: TGTGCCAGCAGCTTGTTTAGCTCCTACAATGAGCAGTTCTTC.

The chain recombines TRBV28 with TRBJ1-2; no reliable D call. CDR1 MDHEN and CDR2 SYDVKM come from the germline V gene. This CDR3 is 12 amino acids long. With 3 bases removed from V and 6 bases from J, the gap between germline ends came to 8 bases. CDR3 loop: CASSFSGDGYTF. In DNA form, the CDR3 reads TGTGCCAGCAGTTTCTCCGGAGATGGCTACACCTTC.

The chain recombines TRBV6-5 with TRBJ1-6; 8 bases are shared with TRBD1. The length of the CDR3 is 12 residues. V shed 8 bases and J 13 bases; nucleotides not matched to a gene: 7. Germline-derived CDR1 and CDR2 are MNHEY and SVGAGI. The CDR3 here is CASRRTGSPLHF. The CDR3 nucleotides are TGTGCCAGCCGGAGGACAGGGAGTCCCCTCCACTTT.

V gene TRBV28 combines with J gene TRBJ1-2; 8 bases agree with TRBD1. The CDR3 is 15 amino acids. CDR1 and CDR2 from the germline V gene are MDHEN and SYDVKM. V shed 5 bases, J shed 3 bases, and the junction held 8 bases outside the gene matches. The CDR3 is CASSPGGSSHYGYTF. The CDR3 DNA is TGTGCCAGCAGTCCAGGGGGCTCGTCCCACTATGGCTACACCTTC.

This clone is a singleton in its sample. V is TRBV7-2 and J is TRBJ1-3, with D possibly matching TRBD1 (6 bases). V was clipped by 5 bases and J by 4 bases, with 15 bases between them. CDR1 SGHTA and CDR2 FQGNSA come from the germline V gene. The CDR3 extends over 15 amino acids. The CDR3 DNA sequence: TGTGCCAGCAGCCCCGGACAGTCCTCGGGAAACACCATATATTTT. Amino acid sequence: CASSPGQSSGNTIYF.

This rearrangement joins TRBV3-1 (or the pseudogene TRBV3-2) to TRBJ1-4; 7 nucleotides agree with TRBD1. This CDR3 is built from 14 residues. CDR1 LGHDT and CDR2 YNNKEL come from the germline V gene (reference sequence). The V gene end was trimmed by 4 bases and the J gene end by 3 bases; junction bases not matched to a gene: 2. The CDR3 region is CASSRGQSNEKLFF. The CDR3 region has the DNA TGTGCCAGCAGCCGGGGACAGTCTAATGAAAAACTGTTTTTT.

V gene TRBV7-6 combines with J gene TRBJ1-1, with D tentatively TRBD1 (6 bases). Trimming removed 2 bases from V and 1 base from J, with 8 bases in between. This CDR3 has 14 amino acids. Germline lookup yields CDR1 SGHVS and CDR2 FNYEAQ. The CDR3 DNA is TGTGCCAGCAGCTTATCAGGGGCGAACACTGAAGCTTTCTTT. This encodes CASSLSGANTEAFF.

The chain recombines TRBV27 with TRBJ2-5; D is undetermined. The CDR3 is 10 amino acids. CDR1 MNHEY and CDR2 SMNVEV come from the germline V gene (reference sequence). The germline V and J ends were trimmed by 7 bases and 5 bases, with 5 bases remaining between them. CDR3 loop: CASIMETQYF. CDR3 nucleotide sequence: TGTGCCAGCATTATGGAGACCCAGTACTTC.

Only one count was recorded for this clone. This rearrangement joins TRBV5-1 to TRBJ1-6, with 9 bases identical to TRBD1. The CDR3 is 19 residues long. V shed 3 bases and J 7 bases; nucleotides not matched to a gene: 17. Germline CDR1 is SGHRS and CDR2 is YFSETQ. CDR3 sequence: CASSSRGTGSSKGNSPLHF. Written as DNA, the CDR3 is TGCGCCAGCAGCTCCCGGGGGACAGGGAGCTCCAAGGGGAATTCACCCCTCCACTTT.

This clone has only one observation. This chain connects TRBV7-2 to TRBJ1-5; D remains unclear. The germline V gene encodes CDR1 SGHTA and CDR2 FQGNSA. There are 17 residues in the CDR3. V lost 0 bases, J lost 4 bases, and 16 bases lay in between. The CDR3 coding sequence is TGTGCCAGCAGCTTAGCGACAACGGTAGGGAGAAATCAGCCCCAGCATTTT. Amino acids: CASSLATTVGRNQPQHF.

The chain combines TRBV5-4 with TRBJ1-2, with 9 bases aligning to TRBD1. The CDR3 is 14 amino acids. Germline V lookup: CDR1 SGHNT, CDR2 YYREEE (reference sequence). Trimming took 3 bases from V and 8 from J; bases not matched to a gene: 8. The CDR3 coding sequence is TGTGCCAGCAGCTCCCGGGACAGGGTCGACGGCTACACCTTC. It codes for CASSSRDRVDGYTF.

The V gene is TRBV7-7, the J gene TRBJ2-1; 7 bases align to TRBD1. From germline, CDR1 is SSHAT and CDR2 FNYEAQ (reference sequence). Trimming cost V 5 bases and J 6 bases; bases outside gene matches: 10. The CDR3 spans 15 residues. The CDR3 sequence: CASSPDRVGLNEQFF. CDR3 DNA: TGTGCCAGCAGCCCAGACAGGGTAGGGCTCAATGAGCAGTTCTTC.